One and the same sample provided the 17 T cell receptor beta chains below, sequenced in a study of blood T cells in healthy people across ages. The authors ran a second PCR of 7 to 11 cycles using a sample-barcoded 5' primer and a J-beta primer mix. Each CDR3 protein gets one entry after TCRdb re-called the 5' RACE reads with MiXCR. Of some 730,000 distinct CDR3 sequences detected, 20% to 25% appear once; the ten largest clones hold under 25%. Material: blood. All receptors come from a man between 70 and 80 years old in good health.

This clonotype was found a few times. The rearrangement uses TRBV20-1 and TRBJ1-5; 8 nucleotides line up with TRBD1. Germline-derived CDR1 and CDR2 are DFQATT and SNEGSKA (reference sequence). V lost 6 bases to trimming and J lost 3 bases; unmatched junction nucleotides: 4. This CDR3 comprises 13 residues. The CDR3 region is CSASDRVNQPQHF. DNA for the CDR3: TGCAGTGCCTCGGACAGGGTCAATCAGCCCCAGCATTTT.

The chain carries TRBV28 and TRBJ1-1; 9 bases fit TRBD1. The trim removed 1 base at V and 5 bases at J, leaving 8 bases unmatched. Germline V lookup: CDR1 MDHEN, CDR2 SYDVKM. The CDR3 is made up of 16 amino acids. CDR3 nucleotide sequence: TGTGCCAGCAGTTTATTGGGGGGGACAGGGCGAACTGAAGCTTTCTTT. Encoded protein: CASSLLGGTGRTEAFF.

This sequence joins TRBV7-9 and TRBJ2-5; TRBD2 matches at 12 bases. V lost 5 bases and J lost 2; bases outside the gene matches: 9. The CDR3 totals 17 residues. Germline CDR1 reads SEHNR; CDR2 reads FQNEAQ (reference sequence). The CDR3 spells CASSQKRLAGAQETQYF. CDR3 nucleotide sequence: TGTGCCAGCAGCCAAAAAAGACTAGCGGGAGCGCAAGAGACCCAGTACTTC.

This clonotype was seen only a few times. The chain is built from TRBV7-2 and TRBJ2-5, with TRBD2 matching 7 bases. Gene TRBJ2-7 matches the end of the DNA better, so the J call may be wrong. This CDR3 contains 13 residues. Germline CDR1 reads SGHTA; CDR2 reads FQGNSA. The CDR3 sequence: CASSPRGDYEQYF. In DNA form, the CDR3 reads TGTGCCAGCAGCCCCCGGGGGGACTACGAGCAGTACTTC.

V gene TRBV6-5 combines with J gene TRBJ1-2; possible D gene TRBD1, 6 bases. Between the trimmed V and J ends, which lost 0 bases and 0 bases, there was a span of 8 bases. The CDR3 runs 15 residues. Germline assignment: CDR1 MNHEY and CDR2 SVGAGI. CDR3 bases: TGTGCCAGCAGTTACTCGGGGGCCCCTAACTATGGCTACACCTTC. It encodes CASSYSGAPNYGYTF.

There are many counts of this clonotype. The J gene is TRBJ1-2, the V gene TRBV5-1; 7 bases match TRBD1. In germline, CDR1 is SGHRS, CDR2 YFSETQ. Losses at the gene ends were 0 bases for V and 2 bases for J; bases not matched to a gene: 4. This CDR3 spans 15 amino acids. As DNA, the CDR3 is TGCGCCAGCAGCTTGGGCCGGGACAGCAACTATGGCTACACCTTC. Translation: CASSLGRDSNYGYTF.

CDR3 amino acids: CASSPRSLQETQYF. As DNA, the CDR3 is TGTGCCAGCTCACCACGGTCGCTCCAAGAGACCCAGTACTTC. This rearrangement joins TRBV18 to TRBJ2-5; D not certain. Germline-derived CDR1 and CDR2 are KGHSH and LQKENI. There are 14 residues in the CDR3. Trimming removed 1 base at V and 1 base at J, with 7 bases between.

This clonotype has more than one count but fewer than ten. This chain uses TRBV20-1 with TRBJ1-4, with unresolved D. V gave up 5 bases and J gave up 0 bases, with 10 bases separating them. CDR3 length equals 14 residues. Per the germline V gene, CDR1 is DFQATT and CDR2 is SNEGSKA (reference sequence). CDR3 residues: CSADEGSTNEKLFF. CDR3 coding DNA: TGCAGTGCTGACGAAGGTTCAACTAATGAAAAACTGTTTTTT.

The chain's CDR3 is CASSLWAWYQGVEETQYF. CDR3 DNA sequence: TGTGCCAGCAGCTTATGGGCTTGGTACCAGGGGGTGGAAGAGACCCAGTACTTC. The V gene is TRBV11-2, the J gene TRBJ2-5, with 7 bases identical to TRBD1. Germline V gives CDR1 SGHAT, CDR2 FQNNGV. The CDR3 is 18 amino acids. J lost 3 bases, V lost 2 bases, and 15 bases had no gene match.

The CDR3 loop reads CASSVGPPPYNEQFF. For the CDR3, the DNA is TGTGCCAGCAGCGTTGGCCCCCCCCCCTACAATGAGCAGTTCTTC. The V call is TRBV9, the J call TRBJ2-1; D remains ambiguous. Trimming cost V 2 bases and J 2 bases, with 11 bases left between them. CDR1 and CDR2 from the germline V gene are SGDLS and YYNGEE. This CDR3 has 15 residues. The variable domain in full, with the rest retrieved from reference TRBV9 and TRBJ2-1, is DSGVTQTPKHLITATGQRVTLRCSPRSGDLSVYWYQQSLDQGLQFLIQYYNGEERAKGNILERFSAQQFPDLHSELNLSSLELGDSALYFCASSVGPPPYNEQFFGPGTRLTVL.

V usage is TRBV12-3 or TRBV12-4 and J usage is TRBJ2-7; the match to TRBD1 covers 7 bases. The ends lost 5 bases at V and 0 bases at J; junction bases unmatched: 10. The CDR3 loop spans 16 amino acids. CDR3 bases: TGTGCCAGCAGTCCCCGAAGACAGGGAATCTCCTACGAGCAGTACTTC. Translation: CASSPRRQGISYEQYF.

This clonotype was detected only a few times. The rearrangement uses TRBV4-3 and TRBJ2-2, with D perhaps matching TRBD1 (5 bases). This CDR3 has 16 amino acids. Germline CDR1 and CDR2: LGHNA and YSLEER. Trimming pared 2 bases from V and 5 bases from J, leaving 15 bases between. CDR3 protein: CASSQQQGLGTGELFF. The CDR3 nucleotides are TGCGCCAGCAGCCAACAGCAGGGTCTTGGGACCGGGGAGCTGTTTTTT.

The V call is TRBV6-5, the J call TRBJ1-3, with D uncertain. With 1 base removed from V and 11 bases from J, the gap between germline ends came to 6 bases. Germline-derived CDR1 and CDR2 are MNHEY and SVGAGI. The CDR3 consists of 11 residues. This CDR3 reads CASSYLNAIYF. The CDR3 coding sequence is TGTGCCAGCAGTTACTTGAACGCCATATATTTT.

Only a few counts were recorded for this clonotype. The chain is built from TRBV20-1 and TRBJ2-3; 13 nucleotides align to TRBD2. V shed 0 bases, J shed 6 bases, and the junction held 6 bases outside the gene matches. This CDR3 region has 16 residues. Germline CDR1 reads DFQATT; CDR2 reads SNEGSKA (reference sequence). CDR3: CSARDPLAGGVDTQYF. The CDR3 coding sequence is TGCAGTGCTAGAGATCCACTAGCGGGGGGGGTGGATACGCAGTATTTT.

Concerning this clonotype itself: One junction end disagrees with the germline gene, perhaps due to a read error. This rearrangement joins TRBV20-1 to TRBJ2-5, with 7 bases aligning to TRBD1. CDR3 length equals 13 residues. Germline values: CDR1 DFQATT, CDR2 SNEGSKA (reference sequence). CDR3 loop: CSAIGTVGETQYF. In nucleotides, the CDR3 is TGCAGTGCTATCGGGACAGTAGGAGAGACTCAGTACTTC.

The genes are TRBV7-2 and TRBJ2-5, with 8 bases lining up with TRBD2. The end of the DNA fits TRBJ2-7 better, so the J call may be wrong. The germline V gene encodes CDR1 SGHTA and CDR2 FQGNSA. The CDR3 has 15 residues. DNA of the CDR3: TGTGCCAGCAGCTACGGACTAGCCGCTTACTACGAGCAGTACTTC. It yields the protein CASSYGLAAYYEQYF.

Only a few counts were recorded for this clonotype. The genes are TRBV7-8 and TRBJ2-5; 15 nucleotides match TRBD2. V shed 1 base, J shed 6 bases, and the junction held 6 bases outside the gene matches. The germline gives CDR1 SGHVS, CDR2 FQNEAQ. CDR3 size: 17 residues. The chain's CDR3 is CASSLVGTSGRYKTQYF. The CDR3 DNA is TGTGCCAGCAGCTTAGTGGGGACTAGCGGGAGGTATAAGACCCAGTACTTC.